These 4 T cell receptor beta chains originate from one sample sequenced in a study of blood T cell repertoires in COVID-19. TCRdb's table, derived via immunoSEQ multiplex PCR, lists solely in-frame clones and lacks some. The data show around 400,000 clones, with about 89% seen just once and around 0.94% held by the top ten. The sequenced sample was PBMCs or T cells enriched from blood (not recorded which). Source of these receptors: a woman in her 40s who had been exposed to COVID-19.

This sequence joins TRBV29-1 and TRBJ1-2, with 9 bases that match TRBD1. The germline V gene has CDR1 SQVTM and CDR2 ANQGSEA. CDR3 length: 16 residues. Trimming removed 3 bases from V and 2 bases from J; junction bases left unmatched: 10. The CDR3 bases are TGCAGCGTTGATTATGGTGTTGGACAGGGGAACTATGGCTACACCTTC. Protein product: CSVDYGVGQGNYGYTF.

The J gene is TRBJ1-1, the V gene TRBV3-1 (or the pseudogene TRBV3-2); D gene uncertain. This CDR3 is built from 10 residues. V gave up 3 bases and J gave up 7 bases, with 3 bases separating them. Per the germline V gene, CDR1 is LGHDT and CDR2 is YNNKEL (reference sequence). The chain's CDR3 is CASSHSEAFF. CDR3 nucleotides: TGTGCCAGCAGCCATAGTGAAGCTTTCTTT.

The genes are TRBV12-3 or TRBV12-4 and TRBJ2-1; D gene uncertain. This CDR3 contains 13 residues. V shed 2 bases and J shed 15 bases, with 17 bases lying between them. CDR3 DNA sequence: TGTGCCAGCAGTTTATGGCAGTTAGCCAGTCCGTTCTTC. Translation gives CASSLWQLASPFF.

The chain uses TRBV12-5 and TRBJ2-2; D is perhaps TRBD2 (6 bases). V shed 5 bases and J shed 5 bases, with 12 bases lying between them. This CDR3 spans 14 amino acids. Germline CDR1 reads LGHNT; CDR2 reads FRNRAP. The CDR3 bases are TGTGCTAGTGGTCCCCCCCGGGAGACCGGGGAGCTGTTTTTT. This codes for CASGPPRETGELFF.